This T cell receptor beta chain was sequenced during a study of preoperative IRX-2 immunotherapy in early breast cancer. Clones were sequenced by immunoSEQ multiplex PCR, and TCRdb holds only the in-frame ones, with some missing. This sample yields under 6,000 clones, of which approximately 71% are seen a single time; approximately 14% belongs to the top ten. Treatment in this sample: preoperative locoregional IRX-2 cytokine immunotherapy. Samples came from a phase Ib trial of preoperative locoregional IRX-2 cytokine immunotherapy. Source: tumor tissue, taken before IRX-2 immunotherapy. The TCR comes from a human donor with breast cancer.

As DNA, the CDR3 is TGTGCCAGTAGTCCGAGGACTAGCGTCACAGATACGCAGTATTTT. Protein product: CASSPRTSVTDTQYF. The chain carries TRBV19 and TRBJ2-3, with 9 bases fitting TRBD2. V trimming: 5 bases; J trimming: 2 bases; junction bases outside the gene matches: 5. The CDR3 sequence is 15 residues long. CDR1 and CDR2 (germline): LNHDA, SQIVND (reference sequence).